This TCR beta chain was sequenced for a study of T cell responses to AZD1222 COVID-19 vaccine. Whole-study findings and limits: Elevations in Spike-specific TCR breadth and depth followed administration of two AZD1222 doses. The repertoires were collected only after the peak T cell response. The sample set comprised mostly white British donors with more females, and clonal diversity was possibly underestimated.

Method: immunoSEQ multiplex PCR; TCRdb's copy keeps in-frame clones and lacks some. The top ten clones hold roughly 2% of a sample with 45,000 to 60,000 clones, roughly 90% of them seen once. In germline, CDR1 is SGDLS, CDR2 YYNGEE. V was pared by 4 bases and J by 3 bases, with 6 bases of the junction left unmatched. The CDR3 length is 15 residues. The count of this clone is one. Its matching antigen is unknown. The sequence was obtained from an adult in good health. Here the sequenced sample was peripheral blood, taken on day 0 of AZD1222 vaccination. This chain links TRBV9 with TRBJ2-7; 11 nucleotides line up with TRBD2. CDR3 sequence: CASSTGTSGVYEQYF. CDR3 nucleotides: TGTGCCAGCAGCACCGGGACTAGCGGAGTCTACGAGCAGTACTTC. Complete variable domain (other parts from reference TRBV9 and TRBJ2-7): DSGVTQTPKHLITATGQRVTLRCSPRSGDLSVYWYQQSLDQGLQFLIQYYNGEERAKGNILERFSAQQFPDLHSELNLSSLELGDSALYFCASSTGTSGVYEQYFGPGTRLTVT.